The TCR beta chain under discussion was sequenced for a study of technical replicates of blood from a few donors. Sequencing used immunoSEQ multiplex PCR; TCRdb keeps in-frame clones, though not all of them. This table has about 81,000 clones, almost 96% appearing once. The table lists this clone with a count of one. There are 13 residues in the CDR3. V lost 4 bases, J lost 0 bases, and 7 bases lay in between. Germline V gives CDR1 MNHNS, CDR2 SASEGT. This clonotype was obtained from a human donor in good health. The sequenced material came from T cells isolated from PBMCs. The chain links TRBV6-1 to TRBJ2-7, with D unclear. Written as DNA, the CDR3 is TGTGCCAGCAGTGTGACAAGCTCCTACGAGCAGTACTTC. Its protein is CASSVTSSYEQYF.